What follows describes a single T cell receptor (beta chain). This entry belongs to a study of OX40 agonist ivuxolimab in advanced cancers. Study context: Having had anti-PD-1, anti-PD-L1 or anti-CTLA-4 therapy before was allowed, and roughly 40% had some.

The CDR3 length is 14 residues. Germline CDR1 SGHDT, CDR2 YYEEEE. Deletions cut 4 bases from V and 2 bases from J, with 7 bases between. Sequencing used immunoSEQ multiplex PCR; TCRdb keeps in-frame clones, though not all of them. The sample yields roughly 15,000 clones, about four fifths seen once. Patients were ruled out by autoimmune disease history or systemic immunosuppression. Collection of blood occurred at baseline, at cycle 4 day 1, and at cycle 7 day 1. The chain is built from TRBV5-6 and TRBJ2-6, with D uncertain. The TCR was taken from an adult with an advanced solid tumor such as melanoma, head and neck, liver or kidney cancer. The sequencing used CD4+ or CD8+ T cells sorted from blood, collected in a trial of the OX40 agonist ivuxolimab. Here the CDR3 DNA reads TGTGCCAGCAGCGGTCGTCCTGGGGCCAACGTCCTGACTTTC. It specifies CASSGRPGANVLTF.